These 27 T cell receptor beta chains came from one sample sequenced in a study of T cell responses to AZD1222 COVID-19 vaccine. The table came from immunoSEQ multiplex PCR; TCRdb's copy has only in-frame clones and leaves some out. In the table there are tens of thousands of clones, under 90% of which are singletons. The starting material was peripheral blood, obtained on day 0 of AZD1222 vaccination. The receptor source for this set is an adult in good health.

The V and J genes are TRBV4-2 and TRBJ2-1, with 9 nucleotides matching TRBD1. V was clipped by 6 bases and J by 5 bases; unmatched bases: 5. CDR1 is LGHNA and CDR2 is YNFKEQ in the germline V gene. This CDR3 spans 14 amino acids. DNA of the CDR3: TGTGCCAGCAGTAGGACAGGGGTCGACAATGAGCAGTTCTTC. This sequence encodes CASSRTGVDNEQFF.

The chain employs TRBV6-6 and TRBJ1-2, with 7 positions matching TRBD1. Germline V gene sequence: CDR1 MNHNY, CDR2 SVGAGI (reference sequence). The ends lost 6 bases at V and 4 bases at J; junction bases unmatched: 8. This CDR3 region has 14 residues. For the CDR3, the DNA is TGTGCCAGCAGAGGGGGCGCAGAGATCTATGGCTACACCTTC. Translation: CASRGGAEIYGYTF.

The V and J genes are TRBV5-1 and TRBJ2-3; 13 bases match TRBD2. The V gene's germline CDR1 is SGHRS and CDR2 YFSETQ. This CDR3 spans 17 amino acids. J lost 6 bases, V lost 4 bases, and 11 bases had no gene match. The CDR3 region has the DNA TGCGCCAGCAGCCAACTAGCGGGAGGGTCGACCCTGGATACGCAGTATTTT. Protein: CASSQLAGGSTLDTQYF.

This clone was seen only a few times. The rearrangement links TRBV6-8 to TRBJ1-3; maybe TRBD1 (6 bases). From germline, CDR1 is MNHGY and CDR2 SAAAGT. V was clipped by 0 bases and J by 5 bases, with 11 bases between them. The CDR3 is 15 residues long. CDR3 amino acids: CASSYSGTIRNTIYF. The CDR3 DNA reads TGTGCCAGCAGTTACTCGGGGACAATAAGAAACACCATATATTTT.

This chain connects TRBV15 to TRBJ1-5; D is uncertain. CDR1 and CDR2 (germline): LNHNV, YYDKDF (reference sequence). The V end was cut by 5 bases, the J end by 0 bases, with 17 bases between. The CDR3 has 17 amino acids. DNA for the CDR3: TGTGCCACCAGCCTGGAACCTGCGGGGTATAGCAATCAGCCCCAGCATTTT. Translation: CATSLEPAGYSNQPQHF.

By sample share, this clone is medium-sized. The CDR3 reads CASSFVRTEAFF. In DNA, the CDR3 is TGTGCCAGCAGTTTTGTCAGGACTGAAGCTTTCTTT. The chain carries TRBV12-3 or TRBV12-4 and TRBJ1-1; D uncertain. CDR3 length: 12 residues. Trimming pared 3 bases from V and 5 bases from J, leaving 7 bases between.

The CDR3: CASSTPGTGGEQYF. CDR3 nucleotides: TGTGCCAGCAGTACACCCGGGACAGGGGGCGAGCAGTACTTC. V is TRBV28 and J is TRBJ2-7; 11 bases align to TRBD1. Germline V gene lookup returns CDR1 MDHEN and CDR2 SYDVKM. Losses at the gene ends were 5 bases for V and 6 bases for J; bases not matched to a gene: 6. CDR3 length: 14 amino acids.

Only a few counts were recorded for this clone. V usage is TRBV6-1 and J usage is TRBJ2-7; possibly TRBD1 or TRBD2 for D (5 bases each). Trimming took off 0 bases at V and 2 bases at J, with 11 bases between the two ends. This CDR3 has 15 residues. The germline V gene encodes CDR1 MNHNS and CDR2 SASEGT. The CDR3 DNA reads TGTGCCAGCAGTGAAGCGGGGGACGGTCCCTACGAGCAGTACTTC. It codes for CASSEAGDGPYEQYF.

The chain is built from TRBV12-3 or TRBV12-4 and TRBJ2-5, with 7 bases fitting TRBD2. With V trimmed by 9 bases and J by 4 bases, 8 bases remained unmatched. The CDR3 totals 13 residues. CDR3 in amino acids: CASSKREGETQYF. For the CDR3, the DNA is TGTGCCAGTAGTAAGCGGGAAGGAGAGACCCAGTACTTC.

The genes are TRBV5-1 and TRBJ2-2; the match to TRBD1 covers 9 bases. Looked up from germline, CDR1 is SGHRS and CDR2 is YFSETQ. The ends lost 3 bases at V and 2 bases at J; junction bases unmatched: 5. The CDR3 sequence is 16 residues long. CDR3: CASSSRQGENTGELFF. The CDR3 bases are TGCGCCAGCAGCTCTCGACAGGGGGAAAACACCGGGGAGCTGTTTTTT.

The rearrangement links TRBV11-2 to TRBJ2-3; tentative D call: TRBD2 (6 bases). Germline V gives CDR1 SGHAT, CDR2 FQNNGV. This CDR3 spans 14 amino acids. The V end lost 5 bases, the J end lost 6 bases, and 15 bases lay between the germline ends. The CDR3 DNA follows: TGTGCCAGCAGCCGTACGACTAGTTCGGATACGCAGTATTTT. Its protein is CASSRTTSSDTQYF.

The chain couples TRBV10-3 to TRBJ1-6; D is possibly TRBD1 (5 bases). Germline loops: CDR1 ENHRY, CDR2 SYGVKD. V was trimmed by 10 bases and J by 0 bases, leaving 16 bases between them. The CDR3 consists of 16 residues. The CDR3 region has the DNA TGTGCCACCAGACAGATAGGGAGCTCCTATAATTCACCCCTCCACTTT. It is translated as CATRQIGSSYNSPLHF.

The chain recombines TRBV11-3 with TRBJ2-3; TRBD1 aligns across 7 bases. V lost 1 base, J lost 10 bases, and 2 bases stayed unmatched. CDR1 and CDR2 from the germline V gene are SGHNT and YENEEA. The CDR3 extends over 12 amino acids. The CDR3: CASSLGQGAQYF. CDR3 in DNA: TGTGCCAGCAGCTTAGGTCAGGGGGCGCAGTATTTT.

This rearrangement joins TRBV4-1 to TRBJ1-3; 9 nucleotides agree with TRBD1. The CDR3 is 18 amino acids. The J segment lost 2 bases and the V segment lost 0 bases, leaving 8 bases of the junction unmatched. CDR1 and CDR2 (germline): MGHRA, YSYEKL. The CDR3 here is CASSQDGGQGFTGNTIYF. CDR3 sequence (DNA): TGCGCCAGCAGCCAAGATGGGGGACAGGGATTTACTGGAAACACCATATATTTT.

V gene TRBV7-8 combines with J gene TRBJ1-3; 8 bases align to TRBD1. Germline CDR1 is SGHVS and CDR2 is FQNEAQ. The CDR3 runs to 15 residues. V lost 6 bases and J lost 4; bases outside the gene matches: 8. DNA for the CDR3: TGTGCCAGCAGTCCTCCAGGGGGCAAAGGAAACACCATATATTTT. It specifies CASSPPGGKGNTIYF.

This clone was picked up a small number of times. The chain carries TRBV5-6 and TRBJ2-7; 9 positions agree with TRBD1. Germline trimming cut 4 bases from V and 3 bases from J; bases unmatched to any gene: 8. Germline V lookup: CDR1 SGHDT, CDR2 YYEEEE. This CDR3 has 15 amino acids. The CDR3 spells CASSTWTGVGYEQYF. The CDR3 coding sequence is TGTGCCAGCAGCACCTGGACAGGGGTGGGCTACGAGCAGTACTTC.

The rearrangement uses TRBV29-1 and TRBJ1-2; the match to TRBD1 covers 10 bases. V shed 6 bases and J 6 bases; nucleotides not matched to a gene: 7. The germline gives CDR1 SQVTM, CDR2 ANQGSEA. This CDR3 spans 13 amino acids. This CDR3 reads CSVAGQGGHGYTF. CDR3 nucleotide sequence: TGCAGCGTCGCCGGACAGGGGGGTCATGGCTACACCTTC.

The rearrangement uses TRBV3-1 (or the pseudogene TRBV3-2) and TRBJ2-1; 8 bases line up with TRBD2. Losses at the gene ends were 3 bases for V and 0 bases for J; bases not matched to a gene: 7. Germline CDR1 and CDR2: LGHDT and YNNKEL (reference sequence). The CDR3 runs to 17 residues. CDR3 coding DNA: TGTGCCAGCAGCCAGAGGGGTAGCGGGATCTCCTACAATGAGCAGTTCTTC. It specifies CASSQRGSGISYNEQFF.

The V and J genes are TRBV30 and TRBJ1-2; 7 nucleotides agree with TRBD1. V was pared by 4 bases and J by 7 bases, with 9 bases of the junction left unmatched. This CDR3 has 13 amino acids. Germline CDR1 and CDR2: GTSNPN and SVGIG (reference sequence). The CDR3 reads CAWKGQTFSGYTF. The CDR3 DNA is TGTGCCTGGAAGGGACAGACCTTCTCTGGCTACACCTTC.

This sequence joins TRBV7-2 and TRBJ2-7; either TRBD1 or TRBD2 may fit D (5 bases each). The CDR3 totals 13 residues. V gave up 9 bases and J gave up 10 bases, with 22 bases separating them. The germline V gene encodes CDR1 SGHTA and CDR2 FQGNSA. The CDR3 nucleotides read TGTGCCAGTAGTGGATCGGGGCTCACATTCCAGTACTTC. Translation gives CASSGSGLTFQYF.

This sequence joins TRBV6-5 and TRBJ2-3; D is possibly TRBD1 (6 bases). V lost 8 bases to trimming and J lost 4 bases, with 10 bases between them. Looked up from germline, CDR1 is MNHEY and CDR2 is SVGAGI. This CDR3 contains 12 residues. CDR3 sequence (DNA): TGTGCCAGCGGCAGGGGAGCAGATACGCAGTATTTT. Translation gives CASGRGADTQYF.

The chain couples TRBV6-1 to TRBJ1-3; the match to TRBD1 covers 7 bases. The junction had 1 base not matched to a gene; V was cut back by 2 bases and J by 3 bases. In germline, CDR1 is MNHNS, CDR2 SASEGT. The CDR3 has 14 residues. CDR3 sequence (DNA): TGTGCCAGCAGTGAACGGGACAGTGGAAACACCATATATTTT. Its protein product is CASSERDSGNTIYF.

V usage is TRBV6-5 and J usage is TRBJ2-7; 8 positions agree with TRBD1. The CDR3 is 14 amino acids. V gave up 6 bases and J gave up 9 bases; unmatched junction bases: 13. From germline, CDR1 is MNHEY and CDR2 SVGAGI. The CDR3 sequence is CASRLQGAHRGQYF. CDR3 in DNA: TGTGCCAGCAGGCTGCAGGGGGCGCATCGTGGGCAGTACTTC.

The V and J genes are TRBV11-2 and TRBJ2-5; D may correspond to TRBD1 or TRBD2 (5 bases each). Germline V gives CDR1 SGHAT, CDR2 FQNNGV. Trimming cost V 3 bases and J 5 bases, with 10 bases left between them. This CDR3 is built from 13 residues. The CDR3 bases are TGTGCCAGCAGCTTCGGGGCGATGGAGACCCAGTACTTC. Translating gives CASSFGAMETQYF.

V is TRBV6-5 and J is TRBJ1-1; no definite D call. CDR3 length: 13 amino acids. In germline, CDR1 is MNHEY, CDR2 SVGAGI. V lost 8 bases and J lost 2, with 12 bases in between. This CDR3 reads CASRANLNTEAFF. DNA for the CDR3: TGTGCCAGCCGGGCAAACCTAAACACTGAAGCTTTCTTT.

This chain uses TRBV19 with TRBJ2-1; D perhaps matches TRBD1 (6 bases). The germline gives CDR1 LNHDA, CDR2 SQIVND (reference sequence). The CDR3 runs 14 residues. V lost 7 bases and J lost 0, with 10 bases in between. The CDR3 here is CASNPQGSYNEQFF. The CDR3 DNA sequence: TGTGCCAGTAACCCACAGGGCTCCTACAATGAGCAGTTCTTC.

The chain employs TRBV9 and TRBJ1-1, with D unclear. This CDR3 is 14 amino acids long. Germline CDR1 is SGDLS and CDR2 is YYNGEE. V was shortened by 4 bases and J by 1 base, with 11 bases between the two germline ends. The CDR3 DNA is TGTGCCAGCAGCCTTAGGACGGAGAACACTGAAGCTTTCTTT. This sequence encodes CASSLRTENTEAFF.